This entry lists 3 T cell receptor beta chains sequenced from one sample in a study of CD8+CD57+ T cells in acquired aplastic anemia. It was genomic DNA that served as the template for profiling TCR beta VDJ and CDR3. TCRdb called the reads again in MiXCR, with one record for every CDR3 protein. Among about 210,000 distinct CDR3 sequences listed, approximately 60% were seen once. Sequences were obtained from sorted CD4+, CD8+, or CD8+CD57+ T cells (not recorded which) from PBMCs. Receptor source: a human donor in good health.

The CDR3 loop reads CASSIGQGEGTDTQYF. In DNA form, the CDR3 reads TGTGCCAGCAGCATAGGACAGGGAGAGGGCACAGATACGCAGTATTTT. The chain uses TRBV9 and TRBJ2-3; 8 bases agree with TRBD1. J was trimmed by 1 base and V by 4 bases; bases with no gene match: 8. This CDR3 comprises 16 residues. Germline lookup yields CDR1 SGDLS and CDR2 YYNGEE.

J is TRBJ2-7 and V is TRBV25-1, with 11 bases matching TRBD1. CDR1 MGHDK and CDR2 SYGVNS come from the germline V gene. CDR3 length: 14 residues. V lost 8 bases, J lost 1 base, and 4 bases stayed unmatched. In DNA, the CDR3 is TGTGCCAGCTCCGGACAGGGGGCTTCCTACGAGCAGTACTTC. Protein: CASSGQGASYEQYF.

The V call is TRBV2, the J call TRBJ2-7; 8 bases fit TRBD1. Unmatched junction bases numbered 8, after V lost 4 bases and J lost 6 bases. The CDR3 extends over 14 amino acids. The V gene's germline CDR1 is SNHLY and CDR2 FYNNEI. DNA of the CDR3: TGTGCCAGCAGTGTCCTCCAGGGGGCGGGCGAGCAGTACTTC. The encoded protein is CASSVLQGAGEQYF.